Listed below are T cell receptor beta chains from one sample, sequenced in a study of Graves' ophthalmopathy and Graves' hyperthyroidism. TCRdb used MiXCR to reprocess the multiplex PCR reads, holding one entry per CDR3 protein. The sample consists of around 1,000,000 distinct CDR3 sequences, around a third of them appearing once. Sequencing was performed on peripheral blood or thyroid tissue (not recorded which). These receptors all come from an adult man with Graves' hyperthyroidism. Both conserved end residues are part of each CDR3. The order of the fields is clone size, D gene, J gene, CDR3 length, V gene, CDR3 DNA, CDR3 protein. The D gene is left open where the match is weak. Only some rows state a clone size, as once, few, many or a class for expanded clones.

clone size: few; D gene: -; J gene: TRBJ1-1; CDR3 length: 14; V gene: TRBV12-3/TRBV12-4; CDR3 DNA: TGTGCCAGTACCTTCGCGACATTGAACACTGAAGCTTTCTTT; CDR3 protein: CASTFATLNTEAFF
clone size: many; D gene: -; J gene: TRBJ1-1; CDR3 length: 17; V gene: TRBV14; CDR3 DNA: TGTGCCAGCAGCCAAGACGGAGCGGGGGCGTACTACACTGAAGCTTTCTTT; CDR3 protein: CASSQDGAGAYYTEAFF
clone size: many; D gene: TRBD2; J gene: TRBJ2-5; CDR3 length: 15; V gene: TRBV5-5; CDR3 DNA: TGTGCCAGCAGCGCCGGGACTAGCGGTTTAGAGACCCAGTACTTC; CDR3 protein: CASSAGTSGLETQYF
clone size: few; D gene: -; J gene: TRBJ2-5; CDR3 length: 14; V gene: TRBV12-3/TRBV12-4; CDR3 DNA: TGTGCCAGCCAAATCCGGGGGTTGCAAGAGACCCAGTACTTC; CDR3 protein: CASQIRGLQETQYF
clone size: -; D gene: TRBD2; J gene: TRBJ2-5; CDR3 length: 16; V gene: TRBV20-1; CDR3 DNA: TGCAGTGCTAGAACGACTAGCGGGGCAGAGCAAGAGACCCAGTACTTC; CDR3 protein: CSARTTSGAEQETQYF
clone size: few; D gene: TRBD1; J gene: TRBJ1-2; CDR3 length: 14; V gene: TRBV4-1; CDR3 DNA: TGCGCCAGCAGCCCACCGACAGGGGAGATCGGCTACACCTTC; CDR3 protein: CASSPPTGEIGYTF
clone size: -; D gene: -; J gene: TRBJ2-2; CDR3 length: 12; V gene: TRBV10-3; CDR3 DNA: TGTGCCATCAGTTTGGCTTCCGGGGAGCTGTTTTTT; CDR3 protein: CAISLASGELFF
clone size: few; D gene: -; J gene: TRBJ2-7; CDR3 length: 14; V gene: TRBV10-3; CDR3 DNA: TGTGCCAGCAGTCGGGACGGTTACTCCTACGAGCAGTACTTC; CDR3 protein: CASSRDGYSYEQYF
clone size: -; D gene: TRBD1; J gene: TRBJ1-3; CDR3 length: 15; V gene: TRBV7-9; CDR3 DNA: TGCGCCAGCAGCCGATCCGGGACAGGGACAGGGGGCATATATTTT; CDR3 protein: CASSRSGTGTGGIYF
clone size: -; D gene: TRBD2; J gene: TRBJ2-1; CDR3 length: 16; V gene: TRBV7-8; CDR3 DNA: TGTGCCAGTAGTAAAGGAAGCGGGGTGGGTTACAATGAGCAGTTCTTC; CDR3 protein: CASSKGSGVGYNEQFF
clone size: -; D gene: -; J gene: TRBJ2-7; CDR3 length: 13; V gene: TRBV9; CDR3 DNA: TGTGCCAGCAGCTCAGGGACGGGCCCAGAGCAGTACTTC; CDR3 protein: CASSSGTGPEQYF
clone size: -; D gene: TRBD1; J gene: TRBJ1-3; CDR3 length: 16; V gene: TRBV6-5; CDR3 DNA: TGTGCCAGCAGTTACCTCCAGGGGGACTCTGGAAACACCATATATTTT; CDR3 protein: CASSYLQGDSGNTIYF
clone size: -; D gene: -; J gene: TRBJ2-7; CDR3 length: 14; V gene: TRBV7-3; CDR3 DNA: TGTGCCAGCAATAAACGGGCAGGAGGGAACGAGCAGTACTTC; CDR3 protein: CASNKRAGGNEQYF
clone size: many; D gene: -; J gene: TRBJ1-6; CDR3 length: 13; V gene: TRBV14; CDR3 DNA: TGTGCCAGCAGCCAGCAAGACTATTCACCCCTCCACTTT; CDR3 protein: CASSQQDYSPLHF
clone size: many; D gene: -; J gene: TRBJ2-5; CDR3 length: 16; V gene: TRBV24-1; CDR3 DNA: TGTGCCACCAGTGACCCGACAGAGTCCGGGCCACGGACCCAGTACTTC; CDR3 protein: CATSDPTESGPRTQYF
clone size: few; D gene: -; J gene: TRBJ2-7; CDR3 length: 16; V gene: TRBV25-1; CDR3 DNA: TGTGCCAGCAGCAAAACCGGGACACGGGTCCTCGACGAGCAGTACTTC; CDR3 protein: CASSKTGTRVLDEQYF
clone size: many; D gene: -; J gene: TRBJ2-7; CDR3 length: 14; V gene: TRBV20-1; CDR3 DNA: TGCAGTGCTAGTTACAGGAAGATCTCCTACGAGCAGTACTTC; CDR3 protein: CSASYRKISYEQYF
clone size: many; D gene: -; J gene: TRBJ1-1; CDR3 length: 13; V gene: TRBV2; CDR3 DNA: TGTGCCAGCAAGACCGCCCAAGACACTGAAGCTTTCTTT; CDR3 protein: CASKTAQDTEAFF
clone size: -; D gene: -; J gene: TRBJ1-5; CDR3 length: 13; V gene: TRBV20-1; CDR3 DNA: TGCAGTGCTACCCCAGGCTGGAATCAGCCCCAGCATTTT; CDR3 protein: CSATPGWNQPQHF
clone size: many; D gene: -; J gene: TRBJ2-5; CDR3 length: 14; V gene: TRBV19; CDR3 DNA: TGTGCCACCCGGAACAGGGTTGACGAAGAGACCCAGTACTTC; CDR3 protein: CATRNRVDEETQYF
clone size: -; D gene: TRBD1; J gene: TRBJ1-6; CDR3 length: 16; V gene: TRBV25-1; CDR3 DNA: TGTGCCAGCAGTGGCACAGGGGGCGGCTATAAGTCACCCCCCCACTTT; CDR3 protein: CASSGTGGGYKSPPHF
clone size: few; D gene: -; J gene: TRBJ1-1; CDR3 length: 12; V gene: TRBV6-1; CDR3 DNA: TGTGCCTGGGGCACCTCCAACACTGAAGCTTTCTTT; CDR3 protein: CAWGTSNTEAFF
clone size: -; D gene: TRBD1; J gene: TRBJ1-3; CDR3 length: 12; V gene: TRBV6-1; CDR3 DNA: TGTGCCAGCAGTGAACAGGGGGACACCATATATTTT; CDR3 protein: CASSEQGDTIYF
clone size: few; D gene: -; J gene: TRBJ2-7; CDR3 length: 13; V gene: TRBV5-4; CDR3 DNA: TGTGCCAGCAGCTTGGTTTTTTCCTACGAGCAGTACTTC; CDR3 protein: CASSLVFSYEQYF